Sequencing of this T cell receptor beta chain was carried out in a study of persistence of HIV-infected CD4 T cells. Sequencing used immunoSEQ version 4 in survey mode. Here immunoSEQ multiplex PCR was the method, and the copy in TCRdb shows in-frame clones only, minus some. The data hold approximately 5,300 clones, with around two thirds observed a single time. Trimming pared 6 bases from V and 4 bases from J, leaving 13 bases between. This CDR3 spans 14 amino acids. Germline V CDR1 and CDR2: MNHEY, SVGAGI. Lysates of CMV-infected fibroblasts at around 9.9 ug/mL stimulated these cells. Sorting selected CD4+ T cells upregulating both CD40 ligand and CD69. To note about this clone: Its antigen remains unidentified.

Here the sequenced sample was CD4+ T cells sorted from PBMCs after roughly 18-hour stimulation, taken from a patient who received antiretroviral therapy. The chain couples TRBV6-5 to TRBJ1-5; D possibly corresponds to TRBD1 (5 bases). This TCR was recovered from an adult man with HIV who was CMV-seropositive. The CDR3 is CASSLQVPNQPQHF. CDR3 in DNA: TGTGCCAGCAGCTTACAGGTCCCGAATCAGCCCCAGCATTTT.